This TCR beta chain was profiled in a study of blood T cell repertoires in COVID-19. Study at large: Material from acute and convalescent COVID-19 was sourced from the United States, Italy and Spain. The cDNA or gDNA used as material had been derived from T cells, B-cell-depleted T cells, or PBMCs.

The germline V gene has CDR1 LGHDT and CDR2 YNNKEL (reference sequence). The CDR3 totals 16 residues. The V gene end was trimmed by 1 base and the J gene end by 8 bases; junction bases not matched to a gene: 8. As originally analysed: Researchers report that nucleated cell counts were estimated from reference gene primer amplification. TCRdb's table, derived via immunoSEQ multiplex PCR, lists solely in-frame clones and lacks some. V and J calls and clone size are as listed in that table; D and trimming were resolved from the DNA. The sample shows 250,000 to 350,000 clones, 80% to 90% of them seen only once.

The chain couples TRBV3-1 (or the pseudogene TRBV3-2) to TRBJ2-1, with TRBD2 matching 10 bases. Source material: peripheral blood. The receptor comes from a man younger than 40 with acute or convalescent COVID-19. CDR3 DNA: TGTGCCAGCAGCCAAGGGGCTAGCGGGAGTGTCGATGAGCAGTTCTTC. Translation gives CASSQGASGSVDEQFF.